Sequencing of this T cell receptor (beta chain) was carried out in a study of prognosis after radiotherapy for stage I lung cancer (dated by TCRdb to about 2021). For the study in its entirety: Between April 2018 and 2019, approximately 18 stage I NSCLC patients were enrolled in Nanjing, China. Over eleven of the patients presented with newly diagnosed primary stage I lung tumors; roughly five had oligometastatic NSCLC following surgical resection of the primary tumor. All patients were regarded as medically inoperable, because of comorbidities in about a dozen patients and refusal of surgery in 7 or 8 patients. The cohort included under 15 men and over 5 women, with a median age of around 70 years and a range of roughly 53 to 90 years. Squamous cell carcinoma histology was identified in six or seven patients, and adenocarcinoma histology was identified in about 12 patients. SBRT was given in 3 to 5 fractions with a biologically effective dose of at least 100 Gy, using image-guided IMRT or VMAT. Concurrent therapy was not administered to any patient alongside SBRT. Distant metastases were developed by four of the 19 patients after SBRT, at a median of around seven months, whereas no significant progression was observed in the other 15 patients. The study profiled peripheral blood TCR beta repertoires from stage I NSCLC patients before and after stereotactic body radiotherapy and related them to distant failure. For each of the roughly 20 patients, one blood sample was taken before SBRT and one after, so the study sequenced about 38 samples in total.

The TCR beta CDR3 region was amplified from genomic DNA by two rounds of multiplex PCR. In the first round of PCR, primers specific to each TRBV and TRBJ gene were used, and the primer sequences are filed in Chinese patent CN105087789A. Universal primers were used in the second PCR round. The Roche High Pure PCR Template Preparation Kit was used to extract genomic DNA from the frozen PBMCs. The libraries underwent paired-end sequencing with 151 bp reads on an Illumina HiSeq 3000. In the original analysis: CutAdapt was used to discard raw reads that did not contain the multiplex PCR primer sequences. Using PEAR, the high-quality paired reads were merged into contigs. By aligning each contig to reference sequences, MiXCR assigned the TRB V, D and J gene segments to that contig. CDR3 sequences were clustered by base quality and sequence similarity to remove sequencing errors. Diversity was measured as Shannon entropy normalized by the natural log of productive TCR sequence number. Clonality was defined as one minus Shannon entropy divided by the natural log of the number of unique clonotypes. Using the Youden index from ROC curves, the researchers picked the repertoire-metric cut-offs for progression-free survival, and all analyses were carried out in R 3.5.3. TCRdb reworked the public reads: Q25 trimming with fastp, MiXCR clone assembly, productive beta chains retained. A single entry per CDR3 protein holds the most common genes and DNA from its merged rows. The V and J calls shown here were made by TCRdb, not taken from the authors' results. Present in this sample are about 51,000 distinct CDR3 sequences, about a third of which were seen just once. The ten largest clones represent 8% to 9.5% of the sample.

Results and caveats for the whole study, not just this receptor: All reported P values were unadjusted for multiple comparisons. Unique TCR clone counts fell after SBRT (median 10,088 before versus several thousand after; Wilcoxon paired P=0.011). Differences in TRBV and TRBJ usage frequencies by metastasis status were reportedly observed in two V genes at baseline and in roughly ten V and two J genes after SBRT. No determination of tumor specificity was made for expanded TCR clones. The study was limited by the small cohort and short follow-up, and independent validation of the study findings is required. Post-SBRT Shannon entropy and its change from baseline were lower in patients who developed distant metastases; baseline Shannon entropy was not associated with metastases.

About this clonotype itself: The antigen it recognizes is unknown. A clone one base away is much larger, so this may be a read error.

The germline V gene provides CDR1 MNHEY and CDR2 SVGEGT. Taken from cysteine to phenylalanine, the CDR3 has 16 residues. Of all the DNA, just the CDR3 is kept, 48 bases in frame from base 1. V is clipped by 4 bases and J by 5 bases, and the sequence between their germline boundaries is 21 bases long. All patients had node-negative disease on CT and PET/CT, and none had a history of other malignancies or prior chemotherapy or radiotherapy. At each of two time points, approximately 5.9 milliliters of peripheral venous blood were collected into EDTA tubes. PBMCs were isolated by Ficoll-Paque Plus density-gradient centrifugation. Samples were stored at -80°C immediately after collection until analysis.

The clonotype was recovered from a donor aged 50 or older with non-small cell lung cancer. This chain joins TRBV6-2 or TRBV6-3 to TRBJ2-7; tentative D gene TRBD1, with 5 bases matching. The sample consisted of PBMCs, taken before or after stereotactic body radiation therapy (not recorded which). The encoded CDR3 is CASSSTAPPLAHEQYF. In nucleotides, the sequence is TGTGCCAGCAGTTCGACAGCCCCACCGCTGGCGCACGAGCAGTACTTC.